Reported below is one T cell receptor (beta chain). Its antigen is not known. These data come from a study of post-analysis software for immune sequencing data. Every TCR beta cDNA library bore unique molecular identifiers. TCRdb fed the PCR reads into MiXCR, producing one record per CDR3 protein. The sample contains about 820,000 distinct CDR3 sequences, approximately 50% of which appear only once. Whole-study results and caveats: Multiple sclerosis patients showed significantly lower normalized Chao1 diversity than controls did. Patients showed TRBV5-6, TRBV5-1 and TRBV20-1 among five TRBV segments more frequent than in controls.

There are 15 residues in the CDR3. The V end lost 7 bases, the J end lost 0 bases, and 15 bases lay between the germline ends. The V gene's germline CDR1 is LGHDT and CDR2 YNNKEL (reference sequence). Sequencing was done on a sample of blood. The chain recombines TRBV3-1 with TRBJ2-5, with D possibly TRBD1 on 6 matching bases. The TCR originated in a girl aged 10-17 years with multiple sclerosis. The chain's CDR3 is CASTRRGGHQETQYF. In nucleotides, the CDR3 is TGTGCCAGCACAAGGCGAGGGGGACACCAAGAGACCCAGTACTTC.